This T cell receptor beta chain was documented in a study of T cell changes during pregnancy in multiple sclerosis. V was shortened by 6 bases and J by 0 bases, with 11 bases between the two germline ends. This CDR3 comprises 15 residues. The V gene's germline CDR1 is MDHEN and CDR2 SYDVKM. Assay: immunoSEQ multiplex PCR; the TCRdb copy retains only in-frame clones and omits some. In the table there are approximately 130,000 clones, approximately 96% of which are singletons. The chain has TRBV28 and TRBJ1-4, with TRBD1 as a possible D gene (5 bases). The source material was peripheral blood, sampled after pregnancy. This clonotype was obtained from a female donor with multiple sclerosis, enrolled in a pregnancy study. DNA for the CDR3: TGTGCCAGCAGCTGGGGCGATGCAACTAATGAAAAACTGTTTTTT. It codes for CASSWGDATNEKLFF.